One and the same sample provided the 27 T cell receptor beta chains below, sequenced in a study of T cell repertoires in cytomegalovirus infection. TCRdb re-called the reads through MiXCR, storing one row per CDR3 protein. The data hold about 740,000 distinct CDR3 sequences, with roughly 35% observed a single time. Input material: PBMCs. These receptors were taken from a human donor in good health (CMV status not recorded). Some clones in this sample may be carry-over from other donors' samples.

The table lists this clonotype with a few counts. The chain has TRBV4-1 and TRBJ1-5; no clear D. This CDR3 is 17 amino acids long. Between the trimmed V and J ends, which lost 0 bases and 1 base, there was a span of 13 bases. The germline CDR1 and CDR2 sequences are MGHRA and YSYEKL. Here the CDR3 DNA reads TGCGCCAGCAGCCAAGACTCATCGGGTTACAGCAATCAGCCCCAGCATTTT. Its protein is CASSQDSSGYSNQPQHF.

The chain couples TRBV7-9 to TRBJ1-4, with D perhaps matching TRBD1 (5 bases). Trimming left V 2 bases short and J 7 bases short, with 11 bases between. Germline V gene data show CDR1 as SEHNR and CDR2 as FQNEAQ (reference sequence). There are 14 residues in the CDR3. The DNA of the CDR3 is TGTGCCAGCAGCTTACCAAGGGGTGCTGAAAAACTGTTTTTT. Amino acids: CASSLPRGAEKLFF.

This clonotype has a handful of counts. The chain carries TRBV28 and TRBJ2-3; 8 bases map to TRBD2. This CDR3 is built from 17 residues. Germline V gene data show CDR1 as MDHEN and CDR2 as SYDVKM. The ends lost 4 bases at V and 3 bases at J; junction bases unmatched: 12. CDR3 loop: CASSSLGLASGTDTQYF. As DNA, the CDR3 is TGTGCCAGCAGTTCCCTCGGACTAGCATCCGGTACAGATACGCAGTATTTT.

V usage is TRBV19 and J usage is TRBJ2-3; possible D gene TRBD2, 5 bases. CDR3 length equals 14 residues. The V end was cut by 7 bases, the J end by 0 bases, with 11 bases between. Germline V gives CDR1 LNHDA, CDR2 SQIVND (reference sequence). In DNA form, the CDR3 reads TGTGCCAGTAATTGGGGAGCCAGCACAGATACGCAGTATTTT. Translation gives CASNWGASTDTQYF.

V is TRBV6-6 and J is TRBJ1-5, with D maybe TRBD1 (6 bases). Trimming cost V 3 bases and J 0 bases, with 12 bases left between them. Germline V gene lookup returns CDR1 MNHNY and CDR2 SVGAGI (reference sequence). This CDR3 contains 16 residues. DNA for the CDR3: TGTGCCAGCAGTTATGGTCAGGGACATAGCAATCAGCCCCAGCATTTT. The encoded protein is CASSYGQGHSNQPQHF.

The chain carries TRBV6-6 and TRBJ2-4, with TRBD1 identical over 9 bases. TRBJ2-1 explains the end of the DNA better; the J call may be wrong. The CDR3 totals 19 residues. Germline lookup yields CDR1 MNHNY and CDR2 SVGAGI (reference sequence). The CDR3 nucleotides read TGTGCCAGCAGTATCGCCGGGACAGGGTCCGATCTAGCCAAAAACATTCAGTTCTTC. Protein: CASSIAGTGSDLAKNIQFF.

CDR3 protein: CASSLAETSGDTQYF. For the CDR3, the DNA is TGTGCCAGCAGCTTAGCGGAGACTAGTGGCGATACGCAGTATTTT. The V gene is TRBV7-8, the J gene TRBJ2-3; perhaps TRBD2 as D (6 bases). CDR1 SGHVS and CDR2 FQNEAQ come from the germline V gene. CDR3 length: 15 amino acids. V lost 0 bases to trimming and J lost 6 bases, with 13 bases between them.

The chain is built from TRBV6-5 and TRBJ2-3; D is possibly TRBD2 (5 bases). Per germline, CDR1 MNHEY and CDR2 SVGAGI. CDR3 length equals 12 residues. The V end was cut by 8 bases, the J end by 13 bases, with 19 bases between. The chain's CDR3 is CASRAGTETKYF. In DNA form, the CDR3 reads TGTGCCAGCCGGGCGGGTACAGAGACGAAGTATTTT.

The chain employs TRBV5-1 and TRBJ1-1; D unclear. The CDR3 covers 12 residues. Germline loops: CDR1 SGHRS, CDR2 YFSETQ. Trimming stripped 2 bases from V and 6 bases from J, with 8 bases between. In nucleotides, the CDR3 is TGCGCCAGCAGCTTAAAGGGATCTGAAGCTTTCTTT. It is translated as CASSLKGSEAFF.

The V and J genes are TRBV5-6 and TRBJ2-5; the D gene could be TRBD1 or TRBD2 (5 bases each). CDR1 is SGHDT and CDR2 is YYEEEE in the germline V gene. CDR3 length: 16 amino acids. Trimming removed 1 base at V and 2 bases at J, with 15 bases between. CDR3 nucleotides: TGTGCCAGCAGCTTGATACGGGGCGCGGGTCAAGAGACCCAGTACTTC. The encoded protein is CASSLIRGAGQETQYF.

The CDR3 loop is CASSYYRDSQNYEQYF. The DNA of the CDR3 is TGTGCCAGCAGTTACTACCGGGACTCCCAAAACTACGAGCAGTACTTC. J is TRBJ2-7 and V is TRBV27, with TRBD2 as a possible D gene (6 bases). Trimming left V 4 bases short and J 3 bases short, with 19 bases between. The CDR3 sequence is 16 residues long. The germline CDR1 and CDR2 sequences are MNHEY and SMNVEV (reference sequence).

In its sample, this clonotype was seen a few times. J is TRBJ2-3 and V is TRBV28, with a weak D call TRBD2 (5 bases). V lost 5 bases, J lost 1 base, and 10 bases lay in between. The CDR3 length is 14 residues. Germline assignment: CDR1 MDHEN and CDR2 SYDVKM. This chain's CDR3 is CASSTREGTDTQYF. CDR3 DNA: TGTGCCAGCAGTACTAGAGAAGGCACAGATACGCAGTATTTT. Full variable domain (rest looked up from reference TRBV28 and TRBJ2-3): DVKVTQSSRYLVKRTGEKVFLECVQDMDHENMFWYRQDPGLGLRLIYFSYDVKMKEKGDIPEGYSVSREKKERFSLILESASTNQTSMYLCASSTREGTDTQYFGPGTRLTVL.

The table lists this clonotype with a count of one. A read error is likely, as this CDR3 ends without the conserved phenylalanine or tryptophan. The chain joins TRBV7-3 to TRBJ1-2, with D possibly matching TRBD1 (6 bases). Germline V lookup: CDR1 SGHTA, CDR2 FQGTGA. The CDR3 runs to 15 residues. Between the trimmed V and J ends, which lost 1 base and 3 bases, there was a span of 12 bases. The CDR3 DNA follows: TGTGCCAGCAGCTTAAGTGCGGGGGGCGACTATGGCTACACCTGC. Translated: CASSLSAGGDYGYTC.

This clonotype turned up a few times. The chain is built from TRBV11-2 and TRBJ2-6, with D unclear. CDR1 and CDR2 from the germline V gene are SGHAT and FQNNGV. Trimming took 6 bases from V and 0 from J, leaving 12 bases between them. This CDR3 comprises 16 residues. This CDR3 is CASRQLPSSGANVLTF. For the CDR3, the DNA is TGTGCCAGCAGACAGCTGCCGAGCTCTGGGGCCAACGTCCTGACTTTC.

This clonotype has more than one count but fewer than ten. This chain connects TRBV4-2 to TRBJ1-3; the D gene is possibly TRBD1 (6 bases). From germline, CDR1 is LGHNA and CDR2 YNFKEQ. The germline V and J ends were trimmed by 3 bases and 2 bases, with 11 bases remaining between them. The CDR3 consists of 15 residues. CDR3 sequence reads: CASSHLGTTGNTIYF. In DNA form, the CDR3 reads TGTGCCAGCAGCCATTTGGGGACAACTGGAAACACCATATATTTT.

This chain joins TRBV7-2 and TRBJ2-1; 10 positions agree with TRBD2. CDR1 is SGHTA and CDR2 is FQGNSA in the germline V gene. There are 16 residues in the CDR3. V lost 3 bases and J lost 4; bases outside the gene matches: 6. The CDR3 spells CASSFLLAGAYNEQFF. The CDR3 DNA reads TGTGCCAGCAGCTTCCTTCTAGCGGGAGCTTACAATGAGCAGTTCTTC.

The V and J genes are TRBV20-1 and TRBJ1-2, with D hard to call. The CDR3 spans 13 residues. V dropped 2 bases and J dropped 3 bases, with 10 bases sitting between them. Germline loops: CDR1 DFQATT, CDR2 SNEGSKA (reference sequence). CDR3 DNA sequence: TGCAGTGCTAGAATGGGGTCTTACTATGGCTACACCTTC. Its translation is CSARMGSYYGYTF.

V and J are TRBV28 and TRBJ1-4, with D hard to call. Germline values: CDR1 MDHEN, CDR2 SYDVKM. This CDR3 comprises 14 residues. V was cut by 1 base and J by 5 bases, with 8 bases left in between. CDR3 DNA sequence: TGTGCCAGCAGTTTATTCAGAAGCAATGAAAAACTGTTTTTT. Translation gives CASSLFRSNEKLFF.

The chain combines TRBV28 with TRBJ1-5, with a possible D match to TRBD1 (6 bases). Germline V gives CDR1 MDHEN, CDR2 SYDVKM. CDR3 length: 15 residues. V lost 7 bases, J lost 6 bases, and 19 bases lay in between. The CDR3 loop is CASISQGPITQPQHF. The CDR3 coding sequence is TGTGCCAGCATCTCACAGGGCCCTATAACTCAGCCCCAGCATTTT.

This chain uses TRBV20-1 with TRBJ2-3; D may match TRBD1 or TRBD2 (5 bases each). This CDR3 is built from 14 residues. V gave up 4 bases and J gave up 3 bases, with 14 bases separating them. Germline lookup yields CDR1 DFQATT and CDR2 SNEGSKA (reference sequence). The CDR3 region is CSATGTGRTDTQYF. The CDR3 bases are TGCAGTGCTACAGGGACGGGGCGGACAGATACGCAGTATTTT.

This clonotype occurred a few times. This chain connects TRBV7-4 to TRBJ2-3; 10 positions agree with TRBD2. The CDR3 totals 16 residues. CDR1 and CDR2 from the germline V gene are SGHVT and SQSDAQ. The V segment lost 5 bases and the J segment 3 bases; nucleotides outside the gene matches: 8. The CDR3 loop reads CASSPIIAGGTDTQYF. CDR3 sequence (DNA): TGTGCCAGCAGCCCAATTATAGCGGGAGGAACAGATACGCAGTATTTT.

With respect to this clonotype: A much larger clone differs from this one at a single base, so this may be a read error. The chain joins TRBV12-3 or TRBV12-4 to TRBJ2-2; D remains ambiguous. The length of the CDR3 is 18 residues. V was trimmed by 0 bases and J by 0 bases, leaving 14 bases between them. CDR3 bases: TGTGCCAGCAGTTTAGCCCCCCGAATGAGCTCGAACACCGGGGAGCTGTTTTTT. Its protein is CASSLAPRMSSNTGELFF.

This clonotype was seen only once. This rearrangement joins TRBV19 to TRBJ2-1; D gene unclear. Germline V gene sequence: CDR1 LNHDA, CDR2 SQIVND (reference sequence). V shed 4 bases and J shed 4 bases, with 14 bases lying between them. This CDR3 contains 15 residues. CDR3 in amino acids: CASSTTPPRYNEQFF. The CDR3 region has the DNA TGTGCCAGTAGTACGACACCACCCAGATACAATGAGCAGTTCTTC. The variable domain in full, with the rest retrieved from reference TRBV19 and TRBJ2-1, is DGGITQSPKYLFRKEGQNVTLSCEQNLNHDAMYWYRQDPGQGLRLIYYSQIVNDFQKGDIAEGYSVSREKKESFPLTVTSAQKNPTAFYLCASSTTPPRYNEQFFGPGTRLTVL.

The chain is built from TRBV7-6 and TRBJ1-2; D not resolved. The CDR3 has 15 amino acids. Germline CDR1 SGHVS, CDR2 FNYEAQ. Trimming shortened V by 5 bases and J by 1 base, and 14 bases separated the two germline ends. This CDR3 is CASSLDPQINYGYTF. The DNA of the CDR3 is TGTGCCAGCAGCCTAGATCCCCAGATTAACTATGGCTACACCTTC.

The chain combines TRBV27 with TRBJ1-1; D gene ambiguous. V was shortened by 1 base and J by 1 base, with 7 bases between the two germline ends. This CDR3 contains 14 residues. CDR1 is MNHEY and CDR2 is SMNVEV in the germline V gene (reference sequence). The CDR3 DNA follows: TGTGCCAGCAGTTTATACATTAGGAACACTGAAGCTTTCTTT. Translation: CASSLYIRNTEAFF.

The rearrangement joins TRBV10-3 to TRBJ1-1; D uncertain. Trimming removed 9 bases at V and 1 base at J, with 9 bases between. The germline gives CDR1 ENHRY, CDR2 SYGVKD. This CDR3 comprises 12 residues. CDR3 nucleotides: TGTGCCATGGCAGAGCAGAACACTGAAGCTTTCTTT. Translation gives CAMAEQNTEAFF.

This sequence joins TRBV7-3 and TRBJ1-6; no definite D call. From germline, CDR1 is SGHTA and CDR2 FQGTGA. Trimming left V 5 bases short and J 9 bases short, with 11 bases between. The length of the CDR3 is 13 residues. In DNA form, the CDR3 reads TGTGCCAGCAGCCCGGGATCGGGTTCACCCCTCCACTTT. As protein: CASSPGSGSPLHF.